The present T cell receptor (beta chain) was sequenced within a study of cytomegalovirus exposure and HLA in healthy donors. The PCR had 60 Vbeta and 13 Jbeta primers. Profiled with immunoSEQ multiplex PCR; TCRdb holds only in-frame clones, not every one. The repertoire table contains tens of thousands of clones. Per the germline V gene, CDR1 is SEHNR and CDR2 is FQNEAQ (reference sequence). After removal of 3 bases from V and 3 bases from J, the junction contained 7 bases not matched to a gene. This CDR3 is 15 amino acids long. This chain connects TRBV7-9 to TRBJ2-7, with 8 bases matching TRBD1. This TCR derives from a male donor in good health and CMV-seropositive. What was sequenced was PBMCs. The CDR3 is CASSFGGGTGYEQYF. The DNA of the CDR3 is TGTGCCAGCAGCTTCGGAGGCGGGACAGGCTACGAGCAGTACTTC.